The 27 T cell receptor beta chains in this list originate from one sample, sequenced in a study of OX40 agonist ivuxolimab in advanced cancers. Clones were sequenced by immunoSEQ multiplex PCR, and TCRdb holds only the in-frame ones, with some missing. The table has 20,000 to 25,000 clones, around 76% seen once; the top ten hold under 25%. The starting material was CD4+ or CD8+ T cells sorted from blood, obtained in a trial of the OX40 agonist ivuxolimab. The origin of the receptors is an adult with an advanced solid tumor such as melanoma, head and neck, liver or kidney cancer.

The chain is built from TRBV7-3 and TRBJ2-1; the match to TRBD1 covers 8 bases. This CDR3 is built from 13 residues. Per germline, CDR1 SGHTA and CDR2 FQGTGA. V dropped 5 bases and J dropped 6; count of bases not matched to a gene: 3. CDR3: CASSPGTGNEQFF. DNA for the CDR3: TGTGCCAGCAGCCCAGGGACAGGCAATGAGCAGTTCTTC.

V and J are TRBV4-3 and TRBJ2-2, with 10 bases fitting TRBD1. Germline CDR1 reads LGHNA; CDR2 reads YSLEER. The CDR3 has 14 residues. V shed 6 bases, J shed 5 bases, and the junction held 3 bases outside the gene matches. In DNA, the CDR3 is TGCGCCAGCAGGTGGACAGGGGGGACCGGGGAGCTGTTTTTT. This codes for CASRWTGGTGELFF.

CDR3 amino acids: CASSGGSRYEQYF. Written as DNA, the CDR3 is TGTGCCAGCAGTGGGGGGTCTCGCTACGAGCAGTACTTC. This chain links TRBV6-6 with TRBJ2-7, with D possibly matching TRBD2 (6 bases). There are 13 residues in the CDR3. Germline CDR1 reads MNHNY; CDR2 reads SVGAGI (reference sequence). Trimming shortened V by 5 bases and J by 3 bases, and 11 bases separated the two germline ends.

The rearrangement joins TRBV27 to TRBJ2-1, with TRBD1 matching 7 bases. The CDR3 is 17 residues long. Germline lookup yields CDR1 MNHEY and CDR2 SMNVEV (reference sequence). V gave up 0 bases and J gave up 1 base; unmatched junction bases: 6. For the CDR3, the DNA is TGTGCCAGCAGTTTATCGGGGACAGCCACATCCTACAATGAGCAGTTCTTC. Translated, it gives CASSLSGTATSYNEQFF.

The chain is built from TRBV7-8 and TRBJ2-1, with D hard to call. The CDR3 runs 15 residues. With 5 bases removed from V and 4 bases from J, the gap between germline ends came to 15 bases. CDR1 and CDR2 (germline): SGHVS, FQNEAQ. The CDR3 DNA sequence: TGTGCCAGCAGCCCTGGCCTATCCTTGTACAATGAGCAGTTCTTC. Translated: CASSPGLSLYNEQFF.

CDR3 nucleotide sequence: TGTGCCAGCAGCTTGGCAGGCCCGTATGGCTACACCTTC. The encoded protein is CASSLAGPYGYTF. The genes are TRBV5-4 and TRBJ1-2; D is ambiguous. Germline values: CDR1 SGHNT, CDR2 YYREEE (reference sequence). The CDR3 loop spans 13 amino acids. Trimming removed 0 bases from V and 5 bases from J, with 8 bases in between.

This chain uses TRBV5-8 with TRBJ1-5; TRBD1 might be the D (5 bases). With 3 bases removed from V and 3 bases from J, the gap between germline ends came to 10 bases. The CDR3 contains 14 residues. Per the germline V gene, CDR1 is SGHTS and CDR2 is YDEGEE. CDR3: CASSSGYYNQPQHF. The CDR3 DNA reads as TGTGCCAGCAGCTCAGGGTACTACAATCAGCCCCAGCATTTT.

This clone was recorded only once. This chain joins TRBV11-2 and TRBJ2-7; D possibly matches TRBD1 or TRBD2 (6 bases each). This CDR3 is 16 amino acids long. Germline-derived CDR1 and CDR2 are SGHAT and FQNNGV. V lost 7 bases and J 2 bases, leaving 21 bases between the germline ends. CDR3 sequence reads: CASKLGGSGLTYEQYF. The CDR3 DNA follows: TGTGCCAGCAAACTAGGGGGGTCAGGGTTGACCTACGAGCAGTACTTC.

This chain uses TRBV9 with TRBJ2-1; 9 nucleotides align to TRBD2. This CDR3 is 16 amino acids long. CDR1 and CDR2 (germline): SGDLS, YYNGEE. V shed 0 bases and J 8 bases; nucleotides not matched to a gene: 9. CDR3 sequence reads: CASSVVGSGGRDEQFF. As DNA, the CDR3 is TGTGCCAGCAGCGTAGTCGGTAGCGGGGGCCGGGATGAGCAGTTCTTC. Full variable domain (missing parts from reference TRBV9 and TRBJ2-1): DSGVTQTPKHLITATGQRVTLRCSPRSGDLSVYWYQQSLDQGLQFLIQYYNGEERAKGNILERFSAQQFPDLHSELNLSSLELGDSALYFCASSVVGSGGRDEQFFGPGTRLTVL.

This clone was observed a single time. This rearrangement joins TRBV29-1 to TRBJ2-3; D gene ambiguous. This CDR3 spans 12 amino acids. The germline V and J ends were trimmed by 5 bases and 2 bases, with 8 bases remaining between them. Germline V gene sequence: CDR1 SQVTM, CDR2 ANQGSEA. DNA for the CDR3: TGCAGCGTTAAGGTCGACACAGATACGCAGTATTTT. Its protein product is CSVKVDTDTQYF.

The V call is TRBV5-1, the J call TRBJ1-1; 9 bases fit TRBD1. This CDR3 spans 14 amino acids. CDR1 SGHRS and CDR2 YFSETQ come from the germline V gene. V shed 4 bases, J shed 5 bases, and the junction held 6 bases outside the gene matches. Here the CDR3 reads CASSQGTGNTEAFF. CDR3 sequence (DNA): TGCGCCAGCAGCCAAGGGACAGGGAATACTGAAGCTTTCTTT.

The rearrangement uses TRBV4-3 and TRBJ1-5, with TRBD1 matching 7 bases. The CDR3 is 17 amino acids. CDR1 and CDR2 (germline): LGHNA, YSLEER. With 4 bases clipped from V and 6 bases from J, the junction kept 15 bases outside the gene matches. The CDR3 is CASSPSPSRGSGQPQHF. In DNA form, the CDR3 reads TGCGCCAGCAGCCCGTCCCCCTCCAGGGGGTCGGGTCAGCCCCAGCATTTT.

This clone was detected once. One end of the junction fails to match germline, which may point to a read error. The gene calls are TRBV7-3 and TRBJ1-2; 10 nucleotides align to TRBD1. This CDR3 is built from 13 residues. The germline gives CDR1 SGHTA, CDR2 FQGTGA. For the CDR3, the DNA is TGTGCCGGCAGCAAAGGGACAGGGGATGGCTACACCTTC. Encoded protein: CAGSKGTGDGYTF.

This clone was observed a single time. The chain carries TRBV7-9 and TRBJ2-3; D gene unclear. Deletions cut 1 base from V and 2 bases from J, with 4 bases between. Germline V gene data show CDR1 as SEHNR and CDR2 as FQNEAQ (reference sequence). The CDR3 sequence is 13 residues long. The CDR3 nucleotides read TGTGCCAGCAGCTTAGACATCACAGATACGCAGTATTTT. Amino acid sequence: CASSLDITDTQYF.

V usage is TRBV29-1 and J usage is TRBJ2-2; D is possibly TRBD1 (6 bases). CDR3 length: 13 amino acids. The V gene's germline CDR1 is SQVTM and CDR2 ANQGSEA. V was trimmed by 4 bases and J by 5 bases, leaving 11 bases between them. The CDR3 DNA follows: TGCAGCGTTGTACAGGGTAGTACCGGGGAGCTGTTTTTT. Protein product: CSVVQGSTGELFF.

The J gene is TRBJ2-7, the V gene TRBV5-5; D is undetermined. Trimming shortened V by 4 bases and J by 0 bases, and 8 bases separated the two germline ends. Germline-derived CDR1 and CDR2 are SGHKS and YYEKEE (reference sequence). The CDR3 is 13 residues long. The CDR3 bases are TGTGCCAGCAGCCTGACTCCCTCCTACGAGCAGTACTTC. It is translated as CASSLTPSYEQYF.

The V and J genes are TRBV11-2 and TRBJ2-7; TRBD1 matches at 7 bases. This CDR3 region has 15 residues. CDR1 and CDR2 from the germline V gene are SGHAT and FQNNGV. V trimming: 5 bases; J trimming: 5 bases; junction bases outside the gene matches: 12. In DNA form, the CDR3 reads TGTGCCAGCAGCCTCTGGACAGGTGATGGTCACGAGCAGTACTTC. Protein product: CASSLWTGDGHEQYF.

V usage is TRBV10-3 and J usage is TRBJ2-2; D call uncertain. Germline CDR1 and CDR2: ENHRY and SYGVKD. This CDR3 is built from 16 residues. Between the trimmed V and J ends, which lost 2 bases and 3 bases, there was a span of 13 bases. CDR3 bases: TGTGCCATCAGTGAGGGGTCAGGCTGGGACACCGGGGAGCTGTTTTTT. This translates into CAISEGSGWDTGELFF.

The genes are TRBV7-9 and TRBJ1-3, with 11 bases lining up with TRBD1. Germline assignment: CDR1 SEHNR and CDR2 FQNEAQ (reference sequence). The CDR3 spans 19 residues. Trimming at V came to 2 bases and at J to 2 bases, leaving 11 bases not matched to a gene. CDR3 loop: CASSLPGTGGAGPGNTIYF. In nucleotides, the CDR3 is TGTGCCAGCAGCTTACCCGGGACAGGGGGTGCTGGACCTGGAAACACCATATATTTT. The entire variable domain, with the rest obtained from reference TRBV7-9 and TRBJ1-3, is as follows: DTGVSQNPRHKITKRGQNVTFRCDPISEHNRLYWYRQTLGQGPEFLTYFQNEAQLEKSRLLSDRFSAERPKGSFSTLEIQRTEQGDSAMYLCASSLPGTGGAGPGNTIYFGEGSWLTVV.

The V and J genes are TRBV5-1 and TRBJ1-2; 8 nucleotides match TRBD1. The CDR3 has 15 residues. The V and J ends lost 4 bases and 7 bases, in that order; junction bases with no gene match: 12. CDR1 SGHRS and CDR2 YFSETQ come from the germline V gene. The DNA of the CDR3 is TGCGCCAGCAGCGTGGACAGGGCTATCGTCTCTGGCTACACCTTC. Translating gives CASSVDRAIVSGYTF. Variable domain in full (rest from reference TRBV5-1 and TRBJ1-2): KAGVTQTPRYLIKTRGQQVTLSCSPISGHRSVSWYQQTPGQGLQFLFEYFSETQRNKGNFPGRFSGRQFSNSRSEMNVSTLELGDSALYLCASSVDRAIVSGYTFGSGTRLTVV.

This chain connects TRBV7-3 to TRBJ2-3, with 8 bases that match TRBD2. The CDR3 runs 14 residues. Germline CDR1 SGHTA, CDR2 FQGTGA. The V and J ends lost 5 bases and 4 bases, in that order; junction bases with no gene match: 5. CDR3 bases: TGTGCCAGCAGCGGACTAGCCAGCCCAGATACGCAGTATTTT. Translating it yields CASSGLASPDTQYF.

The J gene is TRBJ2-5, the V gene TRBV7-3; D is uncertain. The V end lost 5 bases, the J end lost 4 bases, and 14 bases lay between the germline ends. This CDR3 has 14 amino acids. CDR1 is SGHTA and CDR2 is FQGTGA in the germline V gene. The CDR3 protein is CASSPLGGRETQYF. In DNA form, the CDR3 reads TGTGCCAGCAGCCCGCTCGGTGGGCGAGAGACCCAGTACTTC.

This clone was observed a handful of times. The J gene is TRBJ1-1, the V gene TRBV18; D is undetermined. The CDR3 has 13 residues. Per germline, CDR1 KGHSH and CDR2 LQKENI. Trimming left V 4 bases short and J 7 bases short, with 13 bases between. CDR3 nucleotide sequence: TGTGCCAGCTCACAGCCGGAGAATTTTGAAGCTTTCTTT. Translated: CASSQPENFEAFF.

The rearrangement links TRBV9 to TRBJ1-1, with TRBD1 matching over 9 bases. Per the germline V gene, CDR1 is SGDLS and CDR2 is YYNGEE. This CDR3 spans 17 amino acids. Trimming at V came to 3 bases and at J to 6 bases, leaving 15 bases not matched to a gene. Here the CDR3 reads CASSARDRVGLGPEAFF. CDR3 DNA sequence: TGTGCCAGCAGCGCCCGGGACAGGGTAGGGTTAGGCCCTGAAGCTTTCTTT.

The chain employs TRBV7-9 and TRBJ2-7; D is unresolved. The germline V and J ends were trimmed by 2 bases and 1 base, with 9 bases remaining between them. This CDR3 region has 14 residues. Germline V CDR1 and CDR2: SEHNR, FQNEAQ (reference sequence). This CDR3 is CASSLYPDSYEQYF. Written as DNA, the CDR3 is TGTGCCAGCAGCTTATACCCGGATTCCTACGAGCAGTACTTC.

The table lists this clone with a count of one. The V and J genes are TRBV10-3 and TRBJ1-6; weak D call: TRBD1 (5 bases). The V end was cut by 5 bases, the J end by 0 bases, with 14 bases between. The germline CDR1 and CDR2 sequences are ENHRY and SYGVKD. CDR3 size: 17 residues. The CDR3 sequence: CAISRAREASYNSPLHF. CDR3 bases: TGTGCCATCAGTAGGGCCAGGGAAGCCTCCTATAATTCACCCCTCCACTTT.

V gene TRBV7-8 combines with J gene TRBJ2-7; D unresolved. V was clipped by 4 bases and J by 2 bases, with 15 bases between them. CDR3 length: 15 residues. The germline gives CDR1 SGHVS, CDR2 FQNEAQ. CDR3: CASSYGPQRTYEQYF. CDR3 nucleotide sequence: TGTGCCAGCAGCTACGGCCCCCAGAGAACCTACGAGCAGTACTTC.